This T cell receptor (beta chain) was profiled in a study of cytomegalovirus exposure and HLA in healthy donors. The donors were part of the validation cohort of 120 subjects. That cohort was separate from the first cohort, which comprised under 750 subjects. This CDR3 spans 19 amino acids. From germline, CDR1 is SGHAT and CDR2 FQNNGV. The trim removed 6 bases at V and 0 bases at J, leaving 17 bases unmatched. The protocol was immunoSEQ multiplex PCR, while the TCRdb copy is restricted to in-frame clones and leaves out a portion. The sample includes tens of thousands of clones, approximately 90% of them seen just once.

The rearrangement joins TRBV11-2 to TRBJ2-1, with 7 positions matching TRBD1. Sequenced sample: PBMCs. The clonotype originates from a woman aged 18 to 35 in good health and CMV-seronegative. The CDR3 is CASSSYRGPSESSYNEQFF. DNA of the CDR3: TGTGCCAGCAGTTCTTACAGGGGACCCTCAGAGAGCTCCTACAATGAGCAGTTCTTC.